Sequencing of this T cell receptor (beta chain) was carried out in a study of blood T cell repertoires in COVID-19. The authors' processing: By means of reference gene primer amplification, nucleated cell counts were estimated. TCRdb's table, derived via immunoSEQ multiplex PCR, lists solely in-frame clones and lacks some. The V and J calls and the clone size are those of that table, but D and trimming were determined from the DNA. The data show roughly 320,000 clones, with around 89% seen just once and 6% to 8% held by the top ten. Patients from Seattle were sampled longitudinally, starting during active infection. Germline CDR1 and CDR2: GTSNPN and SVGIG (reference sequence). V was trimmed by 4 bases and J by 4 bases, leaving 11 bases between them. CDR3 length: 14 residues.

Material: peripheral blood. This sequence originates from a woman aged 45-60 years with COVID-19, enrolled during active disease. The V gene is TRBV30, the J gene TRBJ2-6; D not certain. DNA for the CDR3: TGTGCCTGGACTCGGGTATCGGGGGCCAACGTCCTGACTTTC. The encoded protein is CAWTRVSGANVLTF.